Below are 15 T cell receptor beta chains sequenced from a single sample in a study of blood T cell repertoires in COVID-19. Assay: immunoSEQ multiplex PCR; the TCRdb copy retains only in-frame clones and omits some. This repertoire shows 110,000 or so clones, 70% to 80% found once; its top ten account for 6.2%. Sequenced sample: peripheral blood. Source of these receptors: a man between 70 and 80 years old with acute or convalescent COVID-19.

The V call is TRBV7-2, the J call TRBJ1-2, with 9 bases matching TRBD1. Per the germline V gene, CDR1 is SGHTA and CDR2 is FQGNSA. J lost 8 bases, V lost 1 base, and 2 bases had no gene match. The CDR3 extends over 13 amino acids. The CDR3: CASSLEGTGGYTF. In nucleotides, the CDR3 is TGTGCCAGCAGCTTAGAGGGGACAGGGGGCTACACCTTC. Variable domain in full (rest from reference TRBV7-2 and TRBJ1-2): GAGVSQSPSNKVTEKGKDVELRCDPISGHTALYWYRQSLGQGLEFLIYFQGNSAPDKSGLPSDRFSAERTGGSVSTLTIQRTQQEDSAVYLCASSLEGTGGYTFGSGTRLTVV.

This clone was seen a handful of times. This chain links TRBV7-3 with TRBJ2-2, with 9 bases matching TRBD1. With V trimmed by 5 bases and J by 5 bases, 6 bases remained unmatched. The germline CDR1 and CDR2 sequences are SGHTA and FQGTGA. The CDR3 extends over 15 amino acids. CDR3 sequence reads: CASSPGQGWTGELFF. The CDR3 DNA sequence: TGTGCCAGCAGCCCGGGACAGGGATGGACCGGGGAGCTGTTTTTT.

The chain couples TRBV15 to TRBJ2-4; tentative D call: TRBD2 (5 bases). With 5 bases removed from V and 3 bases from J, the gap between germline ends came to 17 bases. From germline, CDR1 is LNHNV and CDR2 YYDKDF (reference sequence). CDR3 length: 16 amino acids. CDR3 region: CATSSPEGFVKNIQYF. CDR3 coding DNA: TGTGCCACCAGCTCCCCCGAGGGCTTTGTCAAAAACATTCAGTACTTC.

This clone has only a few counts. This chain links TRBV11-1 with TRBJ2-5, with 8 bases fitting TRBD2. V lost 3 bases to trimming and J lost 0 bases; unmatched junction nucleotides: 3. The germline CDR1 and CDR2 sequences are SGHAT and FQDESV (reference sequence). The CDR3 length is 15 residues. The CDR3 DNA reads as TGTGCCAGCAGCTTCTTGCGGGGGGACCAAGAGACCCAGTACTTC. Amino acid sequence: CASSFLRGDQETQYF.

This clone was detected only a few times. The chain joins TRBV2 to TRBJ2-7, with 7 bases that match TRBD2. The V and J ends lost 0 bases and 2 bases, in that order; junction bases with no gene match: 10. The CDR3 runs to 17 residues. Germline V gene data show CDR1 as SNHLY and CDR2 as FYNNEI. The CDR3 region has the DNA TGTGCCAGCAGTGAAGCGCTTCCGGCTAGCGGAACCTACGAGCAGTACTTC. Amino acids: CASSEALPASGTYEQYF.

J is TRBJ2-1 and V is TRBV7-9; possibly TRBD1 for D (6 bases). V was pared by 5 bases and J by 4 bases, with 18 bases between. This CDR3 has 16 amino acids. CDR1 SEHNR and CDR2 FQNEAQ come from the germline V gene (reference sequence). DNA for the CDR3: TGTGCCAGCAGCCTAGGATCAGGGGCCGAATACAATGAGCAGTTCTTC. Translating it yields CASSLGSGAEYNEQFF.

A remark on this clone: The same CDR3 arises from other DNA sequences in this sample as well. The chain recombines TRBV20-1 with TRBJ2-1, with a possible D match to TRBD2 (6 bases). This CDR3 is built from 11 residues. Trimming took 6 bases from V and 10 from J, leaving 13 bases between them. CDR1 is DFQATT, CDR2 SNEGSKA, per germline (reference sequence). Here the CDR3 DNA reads TGCAGTGCCAAGGACTACCCCGAGCAGTTCTTC. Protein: CSAKDYPEQFF.

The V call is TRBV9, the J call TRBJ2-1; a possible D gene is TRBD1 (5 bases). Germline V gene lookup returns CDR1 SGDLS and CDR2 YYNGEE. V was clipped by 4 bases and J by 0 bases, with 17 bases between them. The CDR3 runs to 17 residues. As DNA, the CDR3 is TGTGCCAGCAGCTATTTCAGGGCAGTTAGCTCCTACAATGAGCAGTTCTTC. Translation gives CASSYFRAVSSYNEQFF.

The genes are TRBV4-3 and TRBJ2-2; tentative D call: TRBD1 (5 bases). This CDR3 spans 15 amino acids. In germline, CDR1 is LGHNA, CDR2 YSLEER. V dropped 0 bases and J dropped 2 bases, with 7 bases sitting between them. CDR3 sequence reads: CASSQDGQNTGELFF. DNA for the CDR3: TGCGCCAGCAGCCAAGATGGACAAAACACCGGGGAGCTGTTTTTT.

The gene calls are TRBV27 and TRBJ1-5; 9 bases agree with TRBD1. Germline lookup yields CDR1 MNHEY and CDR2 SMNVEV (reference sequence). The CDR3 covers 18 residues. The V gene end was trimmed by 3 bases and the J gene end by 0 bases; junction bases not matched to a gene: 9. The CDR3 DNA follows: TGTGCCAGCAGTTTGTTCGGGACAGGGAGTGTTAGCAATCAGCCCCAGCATTTT. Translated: CASSLFGTGSVSNQPQHF.

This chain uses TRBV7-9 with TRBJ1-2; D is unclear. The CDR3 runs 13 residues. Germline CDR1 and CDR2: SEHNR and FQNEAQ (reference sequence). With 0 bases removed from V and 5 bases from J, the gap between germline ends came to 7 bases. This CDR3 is CASSLAEYYGYTF. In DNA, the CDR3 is TGTGCCAGCAGCTTAGCGGAGTATTATGGCTACACCTTC.

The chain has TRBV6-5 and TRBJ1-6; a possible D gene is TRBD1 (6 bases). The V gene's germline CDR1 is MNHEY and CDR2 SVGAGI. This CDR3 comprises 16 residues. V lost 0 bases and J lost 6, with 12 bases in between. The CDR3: CASSYSGGAVNSPLHF. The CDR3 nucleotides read TGTGCCAGCAGTTACTCGGGGGGGGCGGTTAATTCACCCCTCCACTTT.

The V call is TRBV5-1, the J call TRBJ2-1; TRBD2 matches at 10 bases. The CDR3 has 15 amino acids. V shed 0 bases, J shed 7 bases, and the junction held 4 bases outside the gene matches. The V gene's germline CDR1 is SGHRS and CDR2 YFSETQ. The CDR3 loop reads CASSLGLAGVNEQFF. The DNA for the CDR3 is TGCGCCAGCAGCTTGGGGCTAGCGGGAGTGAATGAGCAGTTCTTC.

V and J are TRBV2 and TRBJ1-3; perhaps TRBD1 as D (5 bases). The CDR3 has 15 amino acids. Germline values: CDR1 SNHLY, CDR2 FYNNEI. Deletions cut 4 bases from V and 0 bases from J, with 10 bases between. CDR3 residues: CASSVGVSSGNTIYF. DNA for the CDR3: TGTGCCAGCAGTGTAGGGGTGAGCTCTGGAAACACCATATATTTT.

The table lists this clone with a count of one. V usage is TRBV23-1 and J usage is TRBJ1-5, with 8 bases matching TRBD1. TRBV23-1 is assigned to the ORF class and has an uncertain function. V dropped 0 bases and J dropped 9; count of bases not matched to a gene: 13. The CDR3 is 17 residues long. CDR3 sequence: CASSQSPQDRGEGPQHF. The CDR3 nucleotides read TGCGCCAGCAGTCAATCTCCCCAAGACAGGGGCGAAGGGCCCCAGCATTTT.